This record concerns one T cell receptor (beta chain) sequence. Data came from immunoSEQ multiplex PCR; TCRdb stores just in-frame clones and leaves some out. The table shows around 2.5 million clones, with over 85% occurring only once. Division of CD4+ cells produced a CD45RA+ naive subset and a CD45RA-negative memory subset. Germline lookup yields CDR1 SGHRS and CDR2 YFSETQ. The J segment lost 6 bases and the V segment lost 7 bases, leaving 5 bases of the junction unmatched. This CDR3 has 13 residues. The sample comes from a study of shared clonotypes between healthy human individuals. The sample taken for sequencing was naive CD4+ T cells from PBMCs. Described subset: CD45RA+ positively selected. The TCR comes from a man aged 18 to 29 in good health. Some clones in this sample may be carry-over from other donors' samples. This sequence joins TRBV5-1 and TRBJ2-1; 9 bases line up with TRBD2. Here the CDR3 reads CASGGLALNEQFF. CDR3 nucleotide sequence: TGCGCCAGCGGAGGACTAGCGCTCAATGAGCAGTTCTTC.